A single T cell receptor beta chain is shown here with its context. The data belong to a study of blood T cell repertoires in COVID-19. As for the study in general: Acute and convalescent COVID-19 specimens originated in the United States, Italy and Spain. T cells, B-cell-depleted T cells, or PBMCs provided the cDNA or gDNA that served as material.

Methods used by the authors: Amplification of reference gene primers was used by the study to estimate nucleated cell counts. TCRdb's table, derived via immunoSEQ multiplex PCR, lists solely in-frame clones and lacks some. That table is the source of V, J and clone size, and D and trimming were worked out from the DNA. The table includes approximately 180,000 clones, more than 75% detected once. The sequence derives from a person aged 65-85 years with COVID-19, enrolled during active disease. The specimen was peripheral blood.

The CDR3 is CATSQRETYNEQFF. In nucleotides, the CDR3 is TGTGCCACCAGTCAGCGGGAAACCTACAATGAGCAGTTCTTC. The V call is TRBV24-1, the J call TRBJ2-1, with 7 bases matching TRBD2. This CDR3 contains 14 residues. Losses at the gene ends were 6 bases for V and 2 bases for J; bases not matched to a gene: 3. Germline loops: CDR1 KGHDR, CDR2 SFDVKD.